One and the same sample provided the 27 T cell receptor beta chains below, sequenced in a study of Tregs in tolerant kidney transplant recipients. Sequenced by immunoSEQ multiplex PCR; TCRdb stores in-frame clones only, minus some. The sample consists of 50,000 to 55,000 clones, 91% of them appearing once. The nonmyeloablative bone marrow transplants came from related graft donors, with transient mixed chimerism. The source was CD8+ T cells from blood (PBMCs), collected 24 months after the transplant. These receptors were obtained from a human patient who received a combined kidney and bone marrow transplant. Certain T cells may be donor cells from the graft.

The chain joins TRBV19 to TRBJ2-5; tentative D call: TRBD2 (5 bases). The CDR3 contains 15 residues. Looked up from germline, CDR1 is LNHDA and CDR2 is SQIVND (reference sequence). With 1 base removed from V and 2 bases from J, the gap between germline ends came to 11 bases. The CDR3 sequence is CASSIGTRAQETQYF. The CDR3 DNA follows: TGTGCCAGTAGTATAGGTACTAGGGCTCAAGAGACCCAGTACTTC. The complete variable domain, with remaining parts taken from reference TRBV19 and TRBJ2-5, reads DGGITQSPKYLFRKEGQNVTLSCEQNLNHDAMYWYRQDPGQGLRLIYYSQIVNDFQKGDIAEGYSVSREKKESFPLTVTSAQKNPTAFYLCASSIGTRAQETQYFGPGTRLLVL.

Notes on this clone: An end of the junction does not agree with germline; a read error may underlie this. Other nucleotide sequences from this sample produce the same CDR3. V gene TRBV4-3 combines with J gene TRBJ1-6, with D maybe TRBD1 (5 bases). The CDR3 length is 15 residues. CDR1 and CDR2 (germline): LGHNA, YSLEER. The CDR3 sequence is CASSQAQGRYSPLHF. Written as DNA, the CDR3 is TGCGCCAGCAGCCAAGCGCAGGGAAGGTATTCCCCCCTCCACTTT.

V is TRBV7-9 and J is TRBJ1-4, with a tentative D call TRBD1 (6 bases). The V end was cut by 5 bases, the J end by 2 bases, with 12 bases between. This CDR3 has 15 residues. Germline CDR1 SEHNR, CDR2 FQNEAQ (reference sequence). The chain's CDR3 is CASSRTGPTNEKLFF. For the CDR3, the DNA is TGTGCCAGCAGCCGAACAGGGCCGACTAATGAAAAACTGTTTTTT.

V gene TRBV30 combines with J gene TRBJ1-4; TRBD1 matches at 12 bases. Germline V lookup: CDR1 GTSNPN, CDR2 SVGIG (reference sequence). The V and J ends lost 2 bases and 8 bases, in that order; junction bases with no gene match: 6. The length of the CDR3 is 15 residues. The CDR3: CAWSLGDRGQEKLFF. The CDR3 DNA follows: TGTGCCTGGAGTTTGGGGGACAGGGGGCAAGAAAAACTGTTTTTT.

This chain links TRBV7-9 with TRBJ2-3; the D is unclear. The V end lost 8 bases, the J end lost 0 bases, and 9 bases lay between the germline ends. The CDR3 is 13 residues long. From germline, CDR1 is SEHNR and CDR2 FQNEAQ (reference sequence). CDR3 amino acids: CASLAPSTDTQYF. The CDR3 DNA reads as TGTGCCAGCCTCGCGCCGAGCACAGATACGCAGTATTTT.

V gene TRBV10-2 combines with J gene TRBJ2-1; 7 bases agree with TRBD1. The V gene end was trimmed by 10 bases and the J gene end by 0 bases; junction bases not matched to a gene: 6. Germline V gene lookup returns CDR1 WSHSY and CDR2 SAAADI. There are 14 residues in the CDR3. Here the CDR3 reads CATRQGSSYNEQFF. CDR3 nucleotide sequence: TGCGCCACAAGACAGGGAAGCTCCTACAATGAGCAGTTCTTC.

The V call is TRBV28, the J call TRBJ2-6; tentative D call: TRBD2 (5 bases). The germline V and J ends were trimmed by 2 bases and 2 bases, with 13 bases remaining between them. The germline V gene encodes CDR1 MDHEN and CDR2 SYDVKM. The CDR3 sequence is 17 residues long. This chain's CDR3 is CASSLPRRKAGANVLTF. For the CDR3, the DNA is TGTGCCAGCAGTTTACCCAGGAGGAAGGCTGGGGCCAACGTCCTGACTTTC.

This sequence joins TRBV7-9 and TRBJ2-7; D not resolved. The CDR3 extends over 12 amino acids. Germline CDR1 is SEHNR and CDR2 is FQNEAQ (reference sequence). V gave up 7 bases and J gave up 5 bases, with 12 bases separating them. The CDR3 here is CASISEPDEQYF. The CDR3 nucleotides read TGTGCCAGCATCTCTGAACCGGACGAGCAGTACTTC.

The rearrangement links TRBV7-3 to TRBJ2-7; weak D call: TRBD1 (6 bases). The germline V gene has CDR1 SGHTA and CDR2 FQGTGA. Trimming took 5 bases from V and 2 from J, leaving 19 bases between them. The CDR3 consists of 16 residues. CDR3 in DNA: TGTGCCAGCAGCCCCCAATCCGGGACAAGGACCTACGAGCAGTACTTC. Translating it yields CASSPQSGTRTYEQYF.

This rearrangement joins TRBV9 to TRBJ1-3; D remains unclear. This CDR3 spans 16 amino acids. Deletions cut 0 bases from V and 0 bases from J, with 10 bases between. Germline V lookup: CDR1 SGDLS, CDR2 YYNGEE. CDR3 protein: CASSVGAGSSGNTIYF. Written as DNA, the CDR3 is TGTGCCAGCAGCGTAGGAGCTGGTAGCTCTGGAAACACCATATATTTT. Supplemented by reference TRBV9 and TRBJ1-3, the full variable domain reads DSGVTQTPKHLITATGQRVTLRCSPRSGDLSVYWYQQSLDQGLQFLIQYYNGEERAKGNILERFSAQQFPDLHSELNLSSLELGDSALYFCASSVGAGSSGNTIYFGEGSWLTVV.

This clone was observed once. The CDR3 here is CASSPYGVGTDTQYF. In DNA form, the CDR3 reads TGTGCCAGCAGCCCCTACGGGGTCGGCACAGATACGCAGTATTTT. The rearrangement uses TRBV9 and TRBJ2-3; the D gene is possibly TRBD2 (5 bases). The V and J ends lost 4 bases and 1 base respectively, with 13 bases between them. Looked up from germline, CDR1 is SGDLS and CDR2 is YYNGEE. This CDR3 has 15 amino acids.

The rearrangement links TRBV15 to TRBJ2-5; perhaps TRBD1 as D (6 bases). The end of the DNA fits TRBJ2-7 better, so the J call may be wrong. The CDR3 length is 16 residues. Germline V CDR1 and CDR2: LNHNV, YYDKDF (reference sequence). Here the CDR3 DNA reads TGTGCCACCAGCAGAGACCCGACAGGCCATAGCTACGAGCAGTACTTC. Translation: CATSRDPTGHSYEQYF.

The chain employs TRBV5-1 and TRBJ2-3, with D perhaps matching TRBD2 (5 bases). There are 15 residues in the CDR3. Germline CDR1 is SGHRS and CDR2 is YFSETQ. The V gene lost 0 bases and the J gene lost 3 bases, with 11 bases spanning the gap. The CDR3 protein is CASSLAAEETDTQYF. CDR3 DNA: TGCGCCAGCAGCTTGGCGGCGGAGGAAACAGATACGCAGTATTTT.

This clone has just one count. V is TRBV4-2 and J is TRBJ1-6; no clear D gene. The CDR3 runs to 12 residues. The V end lost 3 bases, the J end lost 9 bases, and 6 bases lay between the germline ends. CDR1 is LGHNA and CDR2 is YNFKEQ in the germline V gene. DNA of the CDR3: TGTGCCAGCAGCCATCAAGCTTCACCCCTCCACTTT. Its protein is CASSHQASPLHF.

V is TRBV19 and J is TRBJ1-2; D is ambiguous. This CDR3 has 17 amino acids. The germline CDR1 and CDR2 sequences are LNHDA and SQIVND (reference sequence). The V end was cut by 3 bases, the J end by 1 base, with 18 bases between. For the CDR3, the DNA is TGTGCCAGTAGTATTGCCACAGCAGCCTTGTTTAACTATGGCTACACCTTC. Protein product: CASSIATAALFNYGYTF.

J is TRBJ2-7 and V is TRBV7-9; TRBD2 aligns across 7 bases. The CDR3 is made up of 15 amino acids. Germline-derived CDR1 and CDR2 are SEHNR and FQNEAQ (reference sequence). V lost 4 bases and J lost 5; bases outside the gene matches: 11. CDR3 DNA: TGTGCCAGCAGCTCCCTTTTGGGAGGGGCCCACGAGCAGTACTTC. The encoded protein is CASSSLLGGAHEQYF.

The chain couples TRBV5-5 to TRBJ1-1; weak D call: TRBD1 (6 bases). The V gene lost 2 bases and the J gene lost 0 bases, with 8 bases spanning the gap. Germline lookup yields CDR1 SGHKS and CDR2 YYEKEE (reference sequence). This CDR3 comprises 14 residues. CDR3 nucleotide sequence: TGTGCCAGCAGCTTCGGACAGATGAACACTGAAGCTTTCTTT. It codes for CASSFGQMNTEAFF.

V is TRBV29-1 and J is TRBJ2-3; TRBD1 matches 10 bases. This CDR3 has 17 amino acids. The trim removed 0 bases at V and 4 bases at J, leaving 10 bases unmatched. The germline CDR1 and CDR2 sequences are SQVTM and ANQGSEA. The CDR3 loop reads CSVEEDRGASMADTQYF. CDR3 DNA: TGCAGCGTTGAAGAGGACAGGGGGGCCTCAATGGCAGATACGCAGTATTTT.

J is TRBJ2-3 and V is TRBV13; 7 bases map to TRBD2. The CDR3 has 15 residues. J was trimmed by 2 bases and V by 0 bases; bases with no gene match: 2. CDR1 is PRHDT, CDR2 FYEKMQ, per germline (reference sequence). CDR3 protein: CASSLGLAITDTQYF. CDR3 DNA: TGTGCCAGCAGCTTAGGACTAGCGATCACAGATACGCAGTATTTT.

This chain connects TRBV2 to TRBJ2-7; no definite D call. CDR1 and CDR2 (germline): SNHLY, FYNNEI. V was clipped by 6 bases and J by 2 bases, with 8 bases between them. The CDR3 consists of 12 residues. The DNA of the CDR3 is TGTGCCAGCAGCCCGCTAGCCTACGAGCAGTACTTC. Translating it yields CASSPLAYEQYF.

This chain joins TRBV19 and TRBJ2-5, with 9 bases that match TRBD1. The J call may be mistaken, given a closer DNA end match to TRBJ2-7. This CDR3 has 15 amino acids. Germline V lookup: CDR1 LNHDA, CDR2 SQIVND (reference sequence). The CDR3 nucleotides are TGTGCCAGCAGGTCGACCGGGACAGGGTACTACGAGCAGTACTTC. Translating it yields CASRSTGTGYYEQYF.

The chain employs TRBV4-1 and TRBJ1-1; D unclear. This CDR3 has 12 residues. Trimming cost V 7 bases and J 0 bases, with 6 bases left between them. Germline V gives CDR1 MGHRA, CDR2 YSYEKL. The CDR3 loop reads CASNSMNTEAFF. Here the CDR3 DNA reads TGCGCCAGCAACAGCATGAACACTGAAGCTTTCTTT.

This chain connects TRBV27 to TRBJ1-4, with 9 bases that match TRBD1. The CDR3 contains 14 residues. Looked up from germline, CDR1 is MNHEY and CDR2 is SMNVEV (reference sequence). After removal of 6 bases from V and 8 bases from J, the junction contained 7 bases not matched to a gene. The DNA of the CDR3 is TGTGCCAGCAGGTTAACAGGGGGCCGGGAAAAACTGTTTTTT. Amino acid sequence: CASRLTGGREKLFF.

CDR3 region: CASRPGTGVPNEQFF. The CDR3 DNA is TGTGCCAGCAGGCCCGGGACAGGGGTCCCCAATGAGCAGTTCTTC. This chain connects TRBV5-6 to TRBJ2-1; 10 positions agree with TRBD1. V lost 5 bases, J lost 6 bases, and 8 bases stayed unmatched. This CDR3 region has 15 residues. Looked up from germline, CDR1 is SGHDT and CDR2 is YYEEEE.

This rearrangement joins TRBV5-1 to TRBJ2-7, with D perhaps matching TRBD2 (6 bases). Germline assignment: CDR1 SGHRS and CDR2 YFSETQ. CDR3 length: 13 residues. V was shortened by 4 bases and J by 7 bases, with 15 bases between the two germline ends. CDR3 nucleotide sequence: TGCGCCAGCAGCGAGACTAGGTCGGGAGAGCAGTACTTC. It is translated as CASSETRSGEQYF.

This clone was observed once. V is TRBV28 and J is TRBJ2-3; 7 bases match TRBD1. The trim removed 5 bases at V and 2 bases at J, leaving 13 bases unmatched. Per the germline V gene, CDR1 is MDHEN and CDR2 is SYDVKM. The CDR3 has 17 residues. The CDR3 nucleotides are TGTGCCAGCAGTCCCCCTGATGGCGACAGGGACACAGATACGCAGTATTTT. Its protein is CASSPPDGDRDTDTQYF.

This rearrangement joins TRBV10-3 to TRBJ2-1; D might be TRBD1 (6 bases). The V gene's germline CDR1 is ENHRY and CDR2 SYGVKD. The V end was cut by 11 bases, the J end by 5 bases, with 16 bases between. This CDR3 region has 13 residues. This chain's CDR3 is CASWTDLNNEQFF. The CDR3 nucleotides are TGTGCCTCATGGACAGATCTTAACAATGAGCAGTTCTTC.